These 27 T cell receptor beta chains originate from one sample sequenced in a study of vaccination and CD4 T cells after COVID-19. These receptors have no identified antigens. With the Oncomine TCR Beta short-read assay, DNA from cultured CD4+ T cells was sequenced. TCRdb ran MiXCR on the PCR reads and lists one entry per CDR3 protein. The repertoire holds 18,000 or so distinct CDR3 sequences, with about 42% as singletons. Treatment reported: roughly 10-day PBMC culture with coronavirus spike peptide pools or control peptides (ViraFEST assay). Sequencing used CD4+ T cells from blood, cultured in vitro, obtained before SARS-CoV-2 vaccination. Receptors originate from a human donor who received a COVID-19 vaccine.

This chain joins TRBV2 and TRBJ1-1, with D unresolved. From germline, CDR1 is SNHLY and CDR2 FYNNEI. Trimming shortened V by 7 bases and J by 0 bases, and 15 bases separated the two germline ends. This CDR3 comprises 15 residues. The CDR3 sequence is CASKGRTNLNTEAFF. The CDR3 nucleotides read TGTGCCAGCAAAGGCAGGACCAACCTGAACACTGAAGCTTTCTTT.

The chain uses TRBV24-1 and TRBJ2-5, with 7 bases fitting TRBD1. Trimming at V came to 3 bases and at J to 4 bases, leaving 7 bases not matched to a gene. Looked up from germline, CDR1 is KGHDR and CDR2 is SFDVKD. This CDR3 has 15 amino acids. The CDR3 nucleotides are TGTGCCACCAGTGATCCAGGGGGAATTCGAGAGACCCAGTACTTC. Translation gives CATSDPGGIRETQYF.

This clonotype was picked up a small number of times. This sequence joins TRBV7-9 and TRBJ1-5, with a possible D match to TRBD1 (5 bases). This CDR3 is 13 amino acids long. With 3 bases removed from V and 2 bases from J, the gap between germline ends came to 5 bases. Germline V lookup: CDR1 SEHNR, CDR2 FQNEAQ (reference sequence). The CDR3 protein is CASSLTGNQPQHF. CDR3 DNA sequence: TGTGCCAGCAGCTTGACAGGCAATCAGCCCCAGCATTTT.

In this sample, this clonotype turned up a few times. The chain employs TRBV20-1 and TRBJ1-5, with 8 bases lining up with TRBD1. With V trimmed by 2 bases and J by 5 bases, 5 bases remained unmatched. This CDR3 spans 14 amino acids. The germline V gene has CDR1 DFQATT and CDR2 SNEGSKA (reference sequence). CDR3 residues: CSARSLQGDQPQHF. The CDR3 bases are TGCAGTGCTAGAAGTTTACAGGGGGATCAGCCCCAGCATTTT.

The chain links TRBV19 to TRBJ2-1; tentatively, D is TRBD1 or TRBD2 (5 bases each). Germline CDR1 LNHDA, CDR2 SQIVND (reference sequence). CDR3 length equals 14 residues. V lost 3 bases and J 6 bases, leaving 12 bases between the germline ends. CDR3 sequence reads: CASSMGDATNEQFF. The CDR3 DNA reads TGTGCCAGTAGTATGGGGGACGCTACCAATGAGCAGTTCTTC.

In its sample, this clonotype was seen a few times. This chain uses TRBV19 with TRBJ2-3; the D gene could be TRBD1 or TRBD2 (5 bases each). This CDR3 comprises 13 residues. The V and J ends lost 5 bases and 7 bases respectively, with 13 bases between them. CDR1 and CDR2 (germline): LNHDA, SQIVND (reference sequence). The CDR3 spells CASSPRDPNTQYF. Here the CDR3 DNA reads TGTGCCAGTAGTCCCCGGGACCCCAATACGCAGTATTTT.

This chain connects TRBV10-1 to TRBJ1-1; 11 bases are a match to TRBD1. Germline V CDR1 and CDR2: WNHNN, SYGVQD (reference sequence). The CDR3 is 16 residues long. The trim removed 3 bases at V and 5 bases at J, leaving 8 bases unmatched. The CDR3 loop is CASSEVRTGGETEAFF. CDR3 in DNA: TGCGCCAGCAGTGAAGTCCGGACAGGGGGCGAGACTGAAGCTTTCTTT.

This sequence joins TRBV24-1 and TRBJ2-3; 9 bases line up with TRBD1. The length of the CDR3 is 18 residues. Germline V gene data show CDR1 as KGHDR and CDR2 as SFDVKD. Trimming removed 8 bases from V and 9 bases from J; junction bases left unmatched: 23. The chain's CDR3 is CATNDPSRTGVRGGTQYF. The CDR3 DNA reads as TGTGCCACCAATGACCCTTCTAGGACAGGGGTAAGAGGAGGCACGCAGTATTTT.

The chain has TRBV7-2 and TRBJ1-1, with D unclear. Germline V gives CDR1 SGHTA, CDR2 FQGNSA. This CDR3 has 14 residues. The ends were cut back, 4 bases at V and 3 bases at J, with 12 bases in the middle. The CDR3 sequence is CASSSGTGYTEAFF. DNA of the CDR3: TGTGCCAGCAGCTCGGGTACGGGGTACACTGAAGCTTTCTTT. The full variable domain, in which reference TRBV7-2 and TRBJ1-1 provide the parts outside the CDR3, is GAGVSQSPSNKVTEKGKDVELRCDPISGHTALYWYRQSLGQGLEFLIYFQGNSAPDKSGLPSDRFSAERTGGSVSTLTIQRTQQEDSAVYLCASSSGTGYTEAFFGQGTRLTVV.

This clonotype was seen a few times. V is TRBV24-1 and J is TRBJ1-3, with D perhaps TRBD1 (5 bases). V lost 4 bases and J 4 bases, leaving 13 bases between the germline ends. This CDR3 contains 15 residues. Per the germline V gene, CDR1 is KGHDR and CDR2 is SFDVKD. The CDR3 region is CATSDRDPYGNTIYF. The CDR3 nucleotides read TGTGCCACCAGTGACCGGGACCCGTACGGAAACACCATATATTTT.

This chain links TRBV7-8 with TRBJ2-6; D not resolved. Germline V lookup: CDR1 SGHVS, CDR2 FQNEAQ. The CDR3 length is 18 residues. V lost 8 bases and J lost 0, with 20 bases in between. Here the CDR3 DNA reads TGTGCCAGCCTTCTGATAGGGCTTGATTTCTCTGGGGCCAACGTCCTGACTTTC. As protein: CASLLIGLDFSGANVLTF.

This chain connects TRBV7-2 to TRBJ2-5; no reliable D call. The CDR3 sequence is 17 residues long. The germline V gene has CDR1 SGHTA and CDR2 FQGNSA. V gave up 1 base and J gave up 5 bases, with 20 bases separating them. CDR3: CASSLVWRSSSLETQYF. CDR3 in DNA: TGTGCCAGCAGCTTAGTCTGGCGGAGCTCGTCGTTGGAGACCCAGTACTTC.

This clonotype was counted between two and nine times. This chain links TRBV5-1 with TRBJ1-2, with D tentatively TRBD1 (6 bases). The V gene lost 0 bases and the J gene lost 3 bases, with 9 bases spanning the gap. This CDR3 comprises 14 residues. The germline V gene encodes CDR1 SGHRS and CDR2 YFSETQ. The CDR3 DNA is TGCGCCAGCAGCTTGGACAGGGATTACTATGGCTACACCTTC. It yields the protein CASSLDRDYYGYTF.

The chain recombines TRBV6-1 with TRBJ1-2, with D tentatively TRBD1 (6 bases). The CDR3 totals 13 residues. CDR1 is MNHNS and CDR2 is SASEGT in the germline V gene. V was shortened by 6 bases and J by 8 bases, with 16 bases between the two germline ends. CDR3 amino acids: CASRWTEVRGYTF. CDR3 in DNA: TGTGCCAGCAGATGGACAGAGGTGAGGGGCTACACCTTC.

The chain recombines TRBV29-1 with TRBJ1-2; D is unresolved. The V end was cut by 4 bases, the J end by 7 bases, with 19 bases between. Looked up from germline, CDR1 is SQVTM and CDR2 is ANQGSEA. This CDR3 region has 14 residues. The CDR3 sequence is CSVGYSFLGVGYTF. CDR3 DNA sequence: TGCAGCGTTGGTTATTCCTTCCTCGGGGTTGGCTACACCTTC. Together with reference TRBV29-1 and TRBJ1-2, the CDR3 gives the full variable domain: SAVISQKPSRDICQRGTSLTIQCQVDSQVTMMFWYRQQPGQSLTLIATANQGSEATYESGFVIDKFPISRPNLTFSTLTVSNMSPEDSSIYLCSVGYSFLGVGYTFGSGTRLTVV.

V usage is TRBV20-1 and J usage is TRBJ1-2, with TRBD1 matching over 8 bases. In germline, CDR1 is DFQATT, CDR2 SNEGSKA (reference sequence). The J segment lost 8 bases and the V segment lost 0 bases, leaving 11 bases of the junction unmatched. The CDR3 is made up of 15 amino acids. The CDR3 region is CSARDPRQGQRGYTF. The CDR3 DNA reads TGCAGTGCTAGAGACCCCAGACAGGGGCAGAGGGGCTACACCTTC.

The chain employs TRBV24-1 and TRBJ2-1; 10 bases fit TRBD2. The CDR3 length is 16 residues. CDR1 and CDR2 from the germline V gene are KGHDR and SFDVKD. The V and J ends lost 3 bases and 7 bases, in that order; junction bases with no gene match: 8. The CDR3 DNA reads TGTGCCACCAGTGATCGGAGCGGGGGGGCCGGAAATGAGCAGTTCTTC. Translation: CATSDRSGGAGNEQFF.

The chain employs TRBV30 and TRBJ1-2; D gene unclear. This CDR3 is built from 15 residues. The V end was cut by 0 bases, the J end by 0 bases, with 11 bases between. Germline-derived CDR1 and CDR2 are GTSNPN and SVGIG (reference sequence). The CDR3 bases are TGTGCCTGGAGTGTACGCCGGGGTCCTAACTATGGCTACACCTTC. It is translated as CAWSVRRGPNYGYTF.

J is TRBJ2-3 and V is TRBV5-1; TRBD2 matches at 7 bases. The germline CDR1 and CDR2 sequences are SGHRS and YFSETQ. The CDR3 is made up of 15 amino acids. The V gene end was trimmed by 4 bases and the J gene end by 2 bases; junction bases not matched to a gene: 7. CDR3 sequence (DNA): TGCGCCAGCAGCACAACGGGGGGATACACAGATACGCAGTATTTT. It is translated as CASSTTGGYTDTQYF.

The CDR3 is CSARDPVGTDTQYF. The CDR3 DNA reads TGCAGTGCTAGAGATCCCGTCGGGACAGATACGCAGTATTTT. The chain carries TRBV20-1 and TRBJ2-3, with D uncertain. From germline, CDR1 is DFQATT and CDR2 SNEGSKA (reference sequence). Trimming pared 0 bases from V and 3 bases from J, leaving 10 bases between. The CDR3 contains 14 residues.

V and J are TRBV6-1 and TRBJ1-6, with TRBD1 as a possible D gene (5 bases). This CDR3 comprises 15 residues. Germline V lookup: CDR1 MNHNS, CDR2 SASEGT. V shed 4 bases and J shed 5 bases, with 12 bases lying between them. The DNA for the CDR3 is TGTGCCAGCAGTGCCCAGGGTTTCCATAATTCACCCCTCCACTTT. This codes for CASSAQGFHNSPLHF.

This clonotype was detected only a few times. The chain recombines TRBV12-3 or TRBV12-4 with TRBJ2-5, with 8 bases lining up with TRBD1. The CDR3 has 14 amino acids. V dropped 7 bases and J dropped 1; count of bases not matched to a gene: 5. As DNA, the CDR3 is TGTGCCAGCAACCAGGGGGCGGGCCAAGAGACCCAGTACTTC. It codes for CASNQGAGQETQYF.

This clonotype was counted a few times. V and J are TRBV10-3 and TRBJ1-2; 8 bases are shared with TRBD1. V gave up 4 bases and J gave up 3 bases; unmatched junction bases: 4. The CDR3 length is 14 residues. Per germline, CDR1 ENHRY and CDR2 SYGVKD. The chain's CDR3 is CAISAADRDYGYTF. In DNA form, the CDR3 reads TGTGCCATCAGTGCCGCGGACAGGGACTATGGCTACACCTTC.

The rearrangement joins TRBV30 to TRBJ1-2; 8 positions agree with TRBD1. V shed 2 bases and J 7 bases; nucleotides not matched to a gene: 9. This CDR3 is 14 amino acids long. Germline CDR1 and CDR2: GTSNPN and SVGIG (reference sequence). The chain's CDR3 is CAWSTRRTGFGYTF. CDR3 bases: TGTGCCTGGAGTACCAGAAGGACAGGGTTTGGCTACACCTTC.

The chain uses TRBV27 and TRBJ1-1; tentatively, D is TRBD1 (5 bases). The V and J ends lost 7 bases and 5 bases respectively, with 20 bases between them. This CDR3 comprises 15 residues. The germline gives CDR1 MNHEY, CDR2 SMNVEV (reference sequence). This CDR3 is CASTPVVGGRTEAFF. The CDR3 nucleotides are TGTGCCAGCACCCCGGTCGTCGGGGGGAGGACTGAAGCTTTCTTT.

V and J are TRBV7-9 and TRBJ1-2; D unresolved. The CDR3 runs 13 residues. Germline V gives CDR1 SEHNR, CDR2 FQNEAQ (reference sequence). V gave up 4 bases and J gave up 4 bases, with 10 bases separating them. The chain's CDR3 is CASSSSRIYGYTF. CDR3 in DNA: TGTGCCAGCAGCTCCTCGCGGATCTATGGCTACACCTTC.

The J gene is TRBJ2-2, the V gene TRBV19, with 13 bases lining up with TRBD2. The trim removed 5 bases at V and 5 bases at J, leaving 11 bases unmatched. The germline CDR1 and CDR2 sequences are LNHDA and SQIVND (reference sequence). CDR3 length: 18 residues. CDR3 region: CASSVGLAGLFGTGELFF. For the CDR3, the DNA is TGTGCCAGTAGTGTGGGACTAGCGGGGCTGTTTGGTACCGGGGAGCTGTTTTTT.